This TCR beta chain was profiled in a study of T cell responses to AZD1222 COVID-19 vaccine. Trimming left V 10 bases short and J 11 bases short, with 17 bases between. This CDR3 contains 11 residues. Germline CDR1 and CDR2: SEHNR and FQNEAQ (reference sequence). Sequencing used immunoSEQ multiplex PCR; TCRdb keeps in-frame clones, though not all of them. The sample records approximately 100,000 clones, around 87% being singletons. Study-wide results and limits: In all cases, repertoires were sampled only after the peak T cell response. There were mostly white British donors and more females than males, and clonal diversity was possibly underestimated.

This clone was counted only a few times. The antigen is unknown. Here the sequenced sample was peripheral blood, taken 28 days after the second AZD1222 dose. The rearrangement links TRBV7-9 to TRBJ1-1; D is undetermined. The sequence was collected from an adult who received the AZD1222 COVID-19 vaccine. CDR3 in DNA: TGTGCCACAGAGATATCCTCTTTGGCTTTCTTT. Protein: CATEISSLAFF.